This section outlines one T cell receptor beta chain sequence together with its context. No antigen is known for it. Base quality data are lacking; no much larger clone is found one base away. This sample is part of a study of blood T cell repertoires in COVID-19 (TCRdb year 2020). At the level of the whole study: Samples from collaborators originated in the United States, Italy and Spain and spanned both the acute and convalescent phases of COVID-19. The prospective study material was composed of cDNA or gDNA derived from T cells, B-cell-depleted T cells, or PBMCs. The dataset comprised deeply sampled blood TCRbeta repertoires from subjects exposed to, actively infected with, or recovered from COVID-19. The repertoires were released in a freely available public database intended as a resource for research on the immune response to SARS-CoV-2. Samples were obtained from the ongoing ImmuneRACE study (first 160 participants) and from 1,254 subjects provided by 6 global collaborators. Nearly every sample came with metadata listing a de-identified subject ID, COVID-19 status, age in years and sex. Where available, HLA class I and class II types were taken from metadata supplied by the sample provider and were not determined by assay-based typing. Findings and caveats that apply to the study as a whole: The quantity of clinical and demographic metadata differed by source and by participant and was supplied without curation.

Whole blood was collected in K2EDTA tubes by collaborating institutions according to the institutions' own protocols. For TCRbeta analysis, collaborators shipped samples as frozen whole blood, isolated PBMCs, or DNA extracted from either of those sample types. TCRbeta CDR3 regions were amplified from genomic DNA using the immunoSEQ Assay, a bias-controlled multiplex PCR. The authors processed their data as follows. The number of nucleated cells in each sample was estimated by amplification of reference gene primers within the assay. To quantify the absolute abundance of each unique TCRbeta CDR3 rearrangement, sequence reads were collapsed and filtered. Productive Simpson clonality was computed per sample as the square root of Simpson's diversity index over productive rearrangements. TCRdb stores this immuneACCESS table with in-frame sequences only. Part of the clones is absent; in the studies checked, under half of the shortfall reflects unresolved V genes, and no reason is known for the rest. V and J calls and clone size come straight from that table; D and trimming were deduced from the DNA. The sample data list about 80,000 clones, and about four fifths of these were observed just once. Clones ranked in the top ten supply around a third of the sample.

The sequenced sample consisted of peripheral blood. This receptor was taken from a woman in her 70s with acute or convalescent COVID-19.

The CDR3 region: CASSSRTGGNQPQHF. The nucleotides are TGTGCCAGCAGTTCTCGGACAGGGGGCAATCAGCCCCAGCATTTT. The rearranged segments are TRBV2 and TRBJ1-5, with 9 bases in between that match TRBD1. Counted from cysteine to phenylalanine, this CDR3 has 15 amino acids. The retained sequence is limited to the CDR3, 45 bases, with the frame set at the first base. From a lookup of the germline V gene, CDR1 and CDR2 are SNHLY and FYNNEI. V is cut back by 5 bases and J by 2 bases, with 4 bases in the junction unmatched.